The 26 T cell receptor beta chains given below trace back to one sample, sequenced in a study of T cell repertoires in cytomegalovirus infection. TCRdb reprocessed the reads with MiXCR, giving one entry per CDR3 protein. The repertoire has 450,000 to 600,000 distinct CDR3 sequences, approximately 40% of them found once; the top ten carry 43%. These receptors have no known antigen. Sequenced here: cultured PBMCs, sampled from culture after CMV antigen stimulation. These receptors originate from a human donor in good health (CMV status not recorded). Some clones in this sample may be carry-over from other donors' samples.

This clonotype was found a few times. The chain joins TRBV7-6 to TRBJ1-4; D unresolved. The germline V gene encodes CDR1 SGHVS and CDR2 FNYEAQ. The CDR3 loop spans 14 amino acids. Trimming cost V 1 base and J 5 bases, with 8 bases left between them. CDR3 DNA: TGTGCCAGCAGCTTAGAGGTGGGGAATGAAAAACTGTTTTTT. Protein sequence: CASSLEVGNEKLFF. The entire variable domain, with the rest obtained from reference TRBV7-6 and TRBJ1-4, is as follows: GAGVSQSPRYKVTKRGQDVALRCDPISGHVSLYWYRQALGQGPEFLTYFNYEAQQDKSGLPNDRFSAERPEGSISTLTIQRTEQRDSAMYRCASSLEVGNEKLFFGSGTQLSVL.

The chain combines TRBV7-6 with TRBJ1-5; 8 bases map to TRBD1. This CDR3 spans 15 amino acids. The trim removed 5 bases at V and 5 bases at J, leaving 8 bases unmatched. CDR1 SGHVS and CDR2 FNYEAQ come from the germline V gene. CDR3 in DNA: TGTGCCAGCAGCCCGGACAGGGACCCCGATCAGCCCCAGCATTTT. Its protein product is CASSPDRDPDQPQHF.

This chain uses TRBV7-9 with TRBJ2-7; D unclear. Germline V gene lookup returns CDR1 SEHNR and CDR2 FQNEAQ (reference sequence). Deletions cut 1 base from V and 5 bases from J, with 6 bases between. The CDR3 totals 12 residues. CDR3 nucleotides: TGTGCCAGCAGCTTAGATGTCAACGAGCAGTACTTC. It codes for CASSLDVNEQYF.

This clonotype was counted many times. The genes are TRBV4-1 and TRBJ1-2; TRBD1 matches 8 bases. The germline gives CDR1 MGHRA, CDR2 YSYEKL. The CDR3 is 14 residues long. V lost 4 bases, J lost 4 bases, and 5 bases stayed unmatched. The CDR3 protein is CASSPGTGPYGYTF. CDR3 coding DNA: TGCGCCAGCAGCCCGGGGACAGGACCCTATGGCTACACCTTC.

The chain joins TRBV7-2 to TRBJ1-2; no clear D. Germline CDR1 and CDR2: SGHTA and FQGNSA. Trimming pared 8 bases from V and 0 bases from J, leaving 22 bases between. The CDR3 loop spans 17 amino acids. This CDR3 is CASGGPWAEVTNYGYTF. The CDR3 region has the DNA TGTGCCAGCGGCGGCCCTTGGGCCGAGGTGACTAACTATGGCTACACCTTC.

This chain uses TRBV28 with TRBJ1-2, with 10 bases aligning to TRBD1. V lost 10 bases to trimming and J lost 3 bases; unmatched junction nucleotides: 8. The CDR3 runs to 14 residues. The germline CDR1 and CDR2 sequences are MDHEN and SYDVKM. The CDR3 here is CATATGGIYYGYTF. DNA of the CDR3: TGTGCCACTGCGACAGGGGGCATCTACTATGGCTACACCTTC.

The chain employs TRBV18 and TRBJ1-5, with D possibly TRBD1 on 5 matching bases. Deletions cut 3 bases from V and 3 bases from J, with 9 bases between. CDR1 and CDR2 from the germline V gene are KGHSH and LQKENI. This CDR3 spans 14 amino acids. CDR3 sequence (DNA): TGTGCCAGCTCACCGGGGACCTTCAATCAGCCCCAGCATTTT. This sequence encodes CASSPGTFNQPQHF.

CDR3 loop: CASSGTGKIYEQYF. Written as DNA, the CDR3 is TGTGCCAGCTCTGGGACAGGGAAAATATACGAGCAGTACTTC. The J gene is TRBJ2-7, the V gene TRBV7-9; 9 bases agree with TRBD1. V lost 8 bases, J lost 4 bases, and 9 bases stayed unmatched. CDR1 and CDR2 from the germline V gene are SEHNR and FQNEAQ (reference sequence). The CDR3 sequence is 14 residues long.

The V and J genes are TRBV7-9 and TRBJ2-1; perhaps TRBD2 as D (5 bases). CDR3 size: 17 residues. The V and J ends lost 4 bases and 0 bases respectively, with 16 bases between them. Germline V gene sequence: CDR1 SEHNR, CDR2 FQNEAQ (reference sequence). CDR3 residues: CASSSPSGSSSYNEQFF. In DNA, the CDR3 is TGTGCCAGCAGCTCCCCCTCGGGGAGTAGCTCCTACAATGAGCAGTTCTTC.

This clonotype was seen a handful of times. The chain employs TRBV6-1 and TRBJ2-7, with D perhaps matching TRBD1 (7 bases). The V end lost 4 bases, the J end lost 2 bases, and 24 bases lay between the germline ends. The germline CDR1 and CDR2 sequences are MNHNS and SASEGT. There are 18 residues in the CDR3. CDR3 in amino acids: CASSGTGFPGARTYEQYF. CDR3 DNA: TGTGCCAGCAGTGGGACAGGTTTTCCGGGGGCCCGAACCTACGAGCAGTACTTC.

This clonotype was recorded a few times. The genes are TRBV4-1 and TRBJ2-3, with TRBD1 matching over 7 bases. The CDR3 runs 15 residues. CDR1 and CDR2 (germline): MGHRA, YSYEKL. The V gene end was trimmed by 1 base and the J gene end by 7 bases; junction bases not matched to a gene: 8. CDR3 loop: CASSQVWGQRYTQYF. CDR3 DNA: TGCGCCAGCAGCCAAGTTTGGGGACAGAGGTATACGCAGTATTTT.

The chain links TRBV7-9 to TRBJ2-7; TRBD2 is a possible D gene (6 bases). There are 13 residues in the CDR3. Trimming cost V 2 bases and J 9 bases, with 14 bases left between them. CDR1 is SEHNR, CDR2 FQNEAQ, per germline (reference sequence). The CDR3 sequence is CASSLSARDGQYF. CDR3 nucleotide sequence: TGTGCCAGCAGCTTAAGTGCGCGGGACGGGCAGTACTTC.

The CDR3 DNA sequence: TGTGCCAGCAGTGGCGGATCGGGAGCTAACTATGGCTACACCTTC. This sequence encodes CASSGGSGANYGYTF. This chain uses TRBV6-6 with TRBJ1-2, with no clear D. V lost 5 bases to trimming and J lost 0 bases, with 13 bases between them. Germline V gene sequence: CDR1 MNHNY, CDR2 SVGAGI (reference sequence). There are 15 residues in the CDR3.

The chain combines TRBV7-7 with TRBJ2-3, with a weak D call TRBD1 (5 bases). This CDR3 is built from 14 residues. Germline V gives CDR1 SSHAT, CDR2 FNYEAQ (reference sequence). V shed 3 bases and J shed 4 bases, with 11 bases lying between them. CDR3 residues: CASSLGPSADTQYF. CDR3 DNA: TGTGCCAGCAGCTTGGGGCCATCGGCAGATACGCAGTATTTT.

This clonotype was counted between two and nine times. V usage is TRBV12-5 and J usage is TRBJ2-3, with D possibly TRBD2 on 6 matching bases. Germline assignment: CDR1 LGHNT and CDR2 FRNRAP. The CDR3 is 16 residues long. Trimming shortened V by 5 bases and J by 1 base, and 16 bases separated the two germline ends. CDR3 coding DNA: TGTGCTAGTGGTCCGGGACTTGGTGTGGGCACAGATACGCAGTATTTT. It encodes CASGPGLGVGTDTQYF.

This chain uses TRBV6-2 or TRBV6-3 with TRBJ1-1; D possibly corresponds to TRBD1 (6 bases). The germline gives CDR1 MNHEY, CDR2 SVGEGT. V lost 2 bases, J lost 3 bases, and 13 bases lay in between. The CDR3 consists of 15 residues. The CDR3, as DNA: TGTGCCAGCAGTTACGTCCGGGGACATGACACTGAAGCTTTCTTT. Protein product: CASSYVRGHDTEAFF.

V usage is TRBV7-6 and J usage is TRBJ2-2; 10 bases agree with TRBD2. CDR1 is SGHVS and CDR2 is FNYEAQ in the germline V gene. Trimming cost V 5 bases and J 1 base; bases outside gene matches: 4. The CDR3 is 16 amino acids. The CDR3 sequence: CASSRIAGGNTGELFF. The CDR3 DNA is TGTGCCAGCAGCCGCATAGCGGGAGGGAACACCGGGGAGCTGTTTTTT.

The chain couples TRBV7-8 to TRBJ1-5; D is perhaps TRBD1 (5 bases). Trimming removed 1 base at V and 4 bases at J, with 14 bases between. The CDR3 length is 16 residues. From germline, CDR1 is SGHVS and CDR2 FQNEAQ. CDR3 nucleotide sequence: TGTGCCAGCAGCTTAGGGTCTTGGAAGGGGAATCAGCCCCAGCATTTT. Translating it yields CASSLGSWKGNQPQHF.

A remark on this clonotype: Just one base apart from a much larger clone, this may be a read error. The V call is TRBV6-6, the J call TRBJ1-1; a weak D match, TRBD1 (6 bases). In germline, CDR1 is MNHNY, CDR2 SVGAGI (reference sequence). V was shortened by 6 bases and J by 1 base, with 12 bases between the two germline ends. CDR3 length equals 14 residues. The CDR3 is CASSAMTGNTEAFF. As DNA, the CDR3 is TGTGCCAGCAGCGCAATGACAGGGAACACTGAAGCTTTCTTT.

V gene TRBV7-2 combines with J gene TRBJ1-2; no reliable D call. CDR3 size: 12 residues. Trimming cost V 5 bases and J 3 bases, with 7 bases left between them. Germline V lookup: CDR1 SGHTA, CDR2 FQGNSA. CDR3 coding DNA: TGTGCCAGCAGCATGAGGGACTATGGCTACACCTTC. Its protein is CASSMRDYGYTF.

The table lists this clonotype with a few counts. The V call is TRBV5-1, the J call TRBJ2-7; D gene ambiguous. Germline CDR1 and CDR2: SGHRS and YFSETQ. The CDR3 is 15 residues long. Trimming pared 0 bases from V and 3 bases from J, leaving 13 bases between. CDR3 residues: CASSLDIAGIYEQYF. CDR3 bases: TGCGCCAGCAGCTTGGATATAGCAGGTATCTACGAGCAGTACTTC.

In its sample, this clonotype was seen a few times. The chain combines TRBV7-3 with TRBJ2-4, with TRBD2 matching 7 bases. The length of the CDR3 is 13 residues. Germline V CDR1 and CDR2: SGHTA, FQGTGA. J lost 8 bases, V lost 5 bases, and 6 bases had no gene match. The CDR3 reads CASSPGRLDIQYF. CDR3 DNA: TGTGCCAGCAGCCCCGGGAGGCTCGACATTCAGTACTTC. The full variable domain, completed using reference TRBV7-3 and TRBJ2-4, is GAGVSQTPSNKVTEKGKYVELRCDPISGHTALYWYRQSLGQGPEFLIYFQGTGAADDSGLPNDRFFAVRPEGSVSTLKIQRTERGDSAVYLCASSPGRLDIQYFGAGTRLSVL.

V is TRBV20-1 and J is TRBJ2-3; D remains ambiguous. V dropped 2 bases and J dropped 0 bases, with 3 bases sitting between them. The V gene's germline CDR1 is DFQATT and CDR2 SNEGSKA (reference sequence). This CDR3 is built from 12 residues. The DNA for the CDR3 is TGCAGTGCTAGACTGAGCACAGATACGCAGTATTTT. Its translation is CSARLSTDTQYF.

This chain links TRBV7-2 with TRBJ2-7; either TRBD1 or TRBD2 may fit D (5 bases each). From germline, CDR1 is SGHTA and CDR2 FQGNSA. The length of the CDR3 is 14 residues. Trimming stripped 5 bases from V and 2 bases from J, with 13 bases between. This CDR3 is CASSTRDGPYEQYF. For the CDR3, the DNA is TGTGCCAGCAGCACCCGGGACGGCCCCTACGAGCAGTACTTC.

V is TRBV7-8 and J is TRBJ2-1; 9 bases are shared with TRBD2. Per germline, CDR1 SGHVS and CDR2 FQNEAQ. Trimming took 3 bases from V and 9 from J; bases not matched to a gene: 12. The CDR3 has 16 amino acids. DNA for the CDR3: TGTGCCAGCAGCTTGGACTCTCGGACTAGCGTTATTGAGCAGTTCTTC. Protein: CASSLDSRTSVIEQFF.

This clonotype was seen many times. V is TRBV7-8 and J is TRBJ2-3, with 11 nucleotides matching TRBD2. Looked up from germline, CDR1 is SGHVS and CDR2 is FQNEAQ. V lost 3 bases to trimming and J lost 0 bases; unmatched junction nucleotides: 2. The CDR3 loop spans 16 amino acids. This chain's CDR3 is CASSFRTSGSTDTQYF. The CDR3, as DNA: TGTGCCAGCAGCTTTAGGACTAGCGGGAGCACAGATACGCAGTATTTT.